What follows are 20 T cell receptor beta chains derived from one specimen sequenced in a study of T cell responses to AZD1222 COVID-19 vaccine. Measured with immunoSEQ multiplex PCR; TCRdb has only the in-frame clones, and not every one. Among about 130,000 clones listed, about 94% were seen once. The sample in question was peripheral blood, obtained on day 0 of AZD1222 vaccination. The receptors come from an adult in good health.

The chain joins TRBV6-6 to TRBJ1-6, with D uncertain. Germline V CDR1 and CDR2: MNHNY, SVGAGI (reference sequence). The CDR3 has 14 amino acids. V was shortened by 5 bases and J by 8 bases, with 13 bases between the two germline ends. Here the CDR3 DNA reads TGTGCCAGCAGTCGACTGGAGCCCTATTCACCCCTCCACTTT. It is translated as CASSRLEPYSPLHF.

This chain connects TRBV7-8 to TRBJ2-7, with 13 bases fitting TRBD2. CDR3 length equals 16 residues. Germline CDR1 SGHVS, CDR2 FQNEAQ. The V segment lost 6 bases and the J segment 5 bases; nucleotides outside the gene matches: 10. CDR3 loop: CASSEVTSGRADEQYF. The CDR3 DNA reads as TGTGCCAGCAGTGAAGTTACTAGCGGGAGGGCCGACGAGCAGTACTTC.

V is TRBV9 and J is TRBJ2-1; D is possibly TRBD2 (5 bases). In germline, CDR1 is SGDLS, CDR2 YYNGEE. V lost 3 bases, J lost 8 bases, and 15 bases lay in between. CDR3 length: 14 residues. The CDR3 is CASSALVGRDEQFF. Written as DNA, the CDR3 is TGTGCCAGCAGCGCACTAGTTGGGCGGGATGAGCAGTTCTTC.

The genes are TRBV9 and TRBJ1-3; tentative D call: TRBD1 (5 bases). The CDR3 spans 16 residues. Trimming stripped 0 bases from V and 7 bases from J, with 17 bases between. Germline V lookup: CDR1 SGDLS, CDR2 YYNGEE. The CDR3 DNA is TGTGCCAGCAGCGTAGGAAGTTCTCCCGGGGGGAACACCATATATTTT. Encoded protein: CASSVGSSPGGNTIYF. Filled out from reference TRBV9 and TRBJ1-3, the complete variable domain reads DSGVTQTPKHLITATGQRVTLRCSPRSGDLSVYWYQQSLDQGLQFLIQYYNGEERAKGNILERFSAQQFPDLHSELNLSSLELGDSALYFCASSVGSSPGGNTIYFGEGSWLTVV.

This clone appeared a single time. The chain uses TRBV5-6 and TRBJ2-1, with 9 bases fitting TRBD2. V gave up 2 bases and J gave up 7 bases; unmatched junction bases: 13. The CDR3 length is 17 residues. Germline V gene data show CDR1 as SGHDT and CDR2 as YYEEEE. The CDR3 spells CASSLYYGASGMNEQFF. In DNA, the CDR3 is TGTGCCAGCAGCTTATACTACGGGGCTAGCGGGATGAATGAGCAGTTCTTC.

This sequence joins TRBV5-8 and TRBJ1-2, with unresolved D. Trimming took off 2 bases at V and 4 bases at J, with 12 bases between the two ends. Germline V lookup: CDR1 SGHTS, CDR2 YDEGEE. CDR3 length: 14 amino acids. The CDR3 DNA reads TGTGCCAGCAGCTTTAATCTGGTGGGCTATGGCTACACCTTC. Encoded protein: CASSFNLVGYGYTF.

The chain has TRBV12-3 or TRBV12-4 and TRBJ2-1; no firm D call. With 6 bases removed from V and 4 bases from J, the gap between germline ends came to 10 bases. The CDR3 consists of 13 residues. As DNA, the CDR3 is TGTGCCAGCAGCGCCGGGCGGTACAATGAGCAGTTCTTC. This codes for CASSAGRYNEQFF.

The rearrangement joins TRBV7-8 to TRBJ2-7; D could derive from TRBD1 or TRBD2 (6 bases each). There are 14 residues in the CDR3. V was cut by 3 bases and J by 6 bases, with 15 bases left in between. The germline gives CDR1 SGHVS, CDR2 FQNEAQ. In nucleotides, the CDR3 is TGTGCCAGCAGCTTCGGGGGCGCGGGTCGCGAGCAGTACTTC. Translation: CASSFGGAGREQYF.

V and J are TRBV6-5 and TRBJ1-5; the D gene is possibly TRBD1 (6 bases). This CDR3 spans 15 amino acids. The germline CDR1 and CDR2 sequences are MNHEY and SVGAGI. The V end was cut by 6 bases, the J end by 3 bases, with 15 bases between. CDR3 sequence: CASRTGTLVNQPQHF. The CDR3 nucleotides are TGTGCCAGCAGGACCGGGACACTCGTCAATCAGCCCCAGCATTTT.

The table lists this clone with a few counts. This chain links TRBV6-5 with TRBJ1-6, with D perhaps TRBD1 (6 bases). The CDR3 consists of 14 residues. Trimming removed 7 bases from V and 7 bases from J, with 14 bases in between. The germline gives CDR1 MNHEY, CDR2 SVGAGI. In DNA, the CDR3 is TGTGCCAGCACGCTTAGTACAGGGAATTCACCCCTCCACTTT. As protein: CASTLSTGNSPLHF.

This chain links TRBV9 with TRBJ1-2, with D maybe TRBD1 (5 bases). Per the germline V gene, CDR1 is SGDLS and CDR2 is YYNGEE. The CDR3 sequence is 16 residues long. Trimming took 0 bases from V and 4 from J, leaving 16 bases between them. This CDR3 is CASSVVPGSLSYGYTF. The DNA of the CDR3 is TGTGCCAGCAGCGTAGTCCCAGGGTCCCTAAGCTATGGCTACACCTTC.

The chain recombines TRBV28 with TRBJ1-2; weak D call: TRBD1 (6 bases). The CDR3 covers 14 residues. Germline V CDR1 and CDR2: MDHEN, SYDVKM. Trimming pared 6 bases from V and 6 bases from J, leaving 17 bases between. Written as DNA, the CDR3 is TGTGCCAGCAGCAAATCGGGACACCAAGATGGCTACACCTTC. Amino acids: CASSKSGHQDGYTF.

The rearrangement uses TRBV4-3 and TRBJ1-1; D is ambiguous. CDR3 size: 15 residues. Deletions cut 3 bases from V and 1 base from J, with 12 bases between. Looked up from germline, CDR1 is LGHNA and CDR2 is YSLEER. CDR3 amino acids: CASSHAGPRNTEAFF. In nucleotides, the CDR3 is TGCGCCAGCAGCCACGCTGGCCCGAGGAACACTGAAGCTTTCTTT.

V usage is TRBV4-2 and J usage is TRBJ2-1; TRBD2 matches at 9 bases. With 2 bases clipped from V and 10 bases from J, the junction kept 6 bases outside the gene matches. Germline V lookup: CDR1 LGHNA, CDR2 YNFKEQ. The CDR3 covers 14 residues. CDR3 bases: TGTGCCAGCAGCCAAACGAGAGCGGGAGGCGAGCAGTTCTTC. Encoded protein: CASSQTRAGGEQFF.

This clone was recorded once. Written as DNA, the CDR3 is TGTGCCAGCAGTTTATCATACGGGACAGTTTATAGCAATCAGCCCCAGCATTTT. Its translation: CASSLSYGTVYSNQPQHF. This chain links TRBV28 with TRBJ1-5, with 7 bases lining up with TRBD1. V lost 1 base, J lost 0 bases, and 9 bases stayed unmatched. The CDR3 consists of 18 residues. Germline loops: CDR1 MDHEN, CDR2 SYDVKM. Supplemented by reference TRBV28 and TRBJ1-5, the full variable domain reads DVKVTQSSRYLVKRTGEKVFLECVQDMDHENMFWYRQDPGLGLRLIYFSYDVKMKEKGDIPEGYSVSREKKERFSLILESASTNQTSMYLCASSLSYGTVYSNQPQHFGDGTRLSIL.

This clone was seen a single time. The CDR3 reads CASSEYRGGSTEAFF. The CDR3 region has the DNA TGTGCCAGCAGTGAATATAGGGGTGGGAGCACTGAAGCTTTCTTT. The V call is TRBV25-1, the J call TRBJ1-1; TRBD1 might be the D (5 bases). Trimming cost V 0 bases and J 4 bases, with 12 bases left between them. CDR3 length equals 15 residues. Per germline, CDR1 MGHDK and CDR2 SYGVNS.

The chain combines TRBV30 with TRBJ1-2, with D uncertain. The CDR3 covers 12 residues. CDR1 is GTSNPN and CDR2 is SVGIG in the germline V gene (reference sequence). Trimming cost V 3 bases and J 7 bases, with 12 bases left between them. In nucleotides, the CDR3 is TGTGCCTGGAGCCCGCTTGGGTTTGGCTACACCTTC. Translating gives CAWSPLGFGYTF.

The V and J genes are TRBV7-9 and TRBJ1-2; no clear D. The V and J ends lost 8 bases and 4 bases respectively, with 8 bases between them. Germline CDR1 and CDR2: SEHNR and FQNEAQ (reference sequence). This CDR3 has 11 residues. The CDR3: CASQGSYGYTF. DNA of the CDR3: TGTGCCAGCCAAGGCAGCTATGGCTACACCTTC.

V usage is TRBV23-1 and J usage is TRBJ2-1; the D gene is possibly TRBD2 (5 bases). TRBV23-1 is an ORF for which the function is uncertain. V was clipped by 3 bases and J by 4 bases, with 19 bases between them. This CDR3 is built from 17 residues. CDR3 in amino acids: CASSHRGRGPTYNEQFF. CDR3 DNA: TGCGCCAGCAGTCATAGAGGGAGAGGGCCGACTTACAATGAGCAGTTCTTC.

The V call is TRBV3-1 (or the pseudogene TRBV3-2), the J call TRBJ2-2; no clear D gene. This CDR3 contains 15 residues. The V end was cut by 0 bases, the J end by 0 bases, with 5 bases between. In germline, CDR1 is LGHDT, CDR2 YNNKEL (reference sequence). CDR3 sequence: CASSQDSSNTGELFF. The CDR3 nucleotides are TGTGCCAGCAGCCAAGACAGCTCGAACACCGGGGAGCTGTTTTTT.